Listed below are T cell receptor beta chains from one sample, sequenced in a study of neoadjuvant anti-PD-1 for oral cavity cancer. Clones were sequenced by immunoSEQ multiplex PCR, and TCRdb holds only the in-frame ones, with some missing. This sample has roughly 6,600 clones, with roughly 46% found just once. This material consisted of tumor tissue, taken before nivolumab (anti-PD-1) treatment. The receptors originated from a person between 35 and 79 years old with oral cavity squamous cell carcinoma. CDR3s include the opening cysteine and the closing phenylalanine or tryptophan. A D gene is named only where the DNA matches it firmly. Clone size appears in some rows only: once, few, many, or a class for an expanded clone.

clone_size: few
v_call: TRBV7-3
d_call: -
j_call: TRBJ2-2
cdr3_aa: CASSLSNSGELFF
cdr3_nt: TGTGCCAGCAGCTTATCGAATTCCGGGGAGCTGTTTTTT

clone_size: -
v_call: TRBV7-2
d_call: -
j_call: TRBJ1-3
cdr3_aa: CASSLVSGEGNTIYF
cdr3_nt: TGTGCCAGCAGCTTAGTGTCAGGGGAAGGAAACACCATATATTTT

clone_size: -
v_call: TRBV10-2
d_call: -
j_call: TRBJ1-5
cdr3_aa: CASSSGYVQPQHF
cdr3_nt: TGCGCCAGCAGCTCAGGGTATGTTCAGCCCCAGCATTTT

clone_size: few
v_call: TRBV11-2
d_call: -
j_call: TRBJ2-7
cdr3_aa: CASSSALLEQYF
cdr3_nt: TGTGCCAGCAGCTCCGCCCTACTCGAGCAGTACTTC

clone_size: few
v_call: TRBV5-1
d_call: -
j_call: TRBJ1-4
cdr3_aa: CASSLGDLGEKLFF
cdr3_nt: TGCGCCAGCAGCTTGGGGGACCTTGGTGAAAAACTGTTTTTT

clone_size: -
v_call: TRBV5-6
d_call: TRBD1
j_call: TRBJ2-7
cdr3_aa: CASNRGGEQYF
cdr3_nt: TGTGCCAGCAACAGGGGCGGCGAGCAGTACTTC

clone_size: -
v_call: TRBV21-1
d_call: -
j_call: TRBJ1-4
cdr3_aa: CASSADRGRAEEKLFF
cdr3_nt: TGTGCCAGCAGCGCGGACAGGGGGCGCGCAGAAGAAAAACTGTTTTTT

clone_size: -
v_call: TRBV6-1
d_call: -
j_call: TRBJ1-6
cdr3_aa: CASSEGGSAGGMYNSPLHF
cdr3_nt: TGTGCCAGCAGTGAAGGGGGGTCCGCGGGCGGGATGTATAATTCACCCCTCCACTTT

clone_size: few
v_call: TRBV18
d_call: -
j_call: TRBJ1-6
cdr3_aa: CASSPANEPLHF
cdr3_nt: TGTGCCAGCTCACCCGCAAACGAGCCCCTCCACTTT

clone_size: few
v_call: TRBV5-5
d_call: -
j_call: TRBJ2-2
cdr3_aa: CASSPDAGELFF
cdr3_nt: TGTGCCAGCAGCCCCGACGCCGGGGAGCTGTTTTTT

clone_size: -
v_call: TRBV5-1
d_call: TRBD2
j_call: TRBJ2-2
cdr3_aa: CASNPSGGPNTGELFF
cdr3_nt: TGCGCCAGCAATCCTAGCGGGGGACCGAACACCGGGGAGCTGTTTTTT

clone_size: -
v_call: TRBV28
d_call: TRBD1
j_call: TRBJ1-5
cdr3_aa: CASSLWDRNQPQHF
cdr3_nt: TGTGCCAGCAGTTTGTGGGACAGGAACCAGCCCCAGCATTTT

clone_size: -
v_call: TRBV7-2
d_call: -
j_call: TRBJ1-2
cdr3_aa: CASSLERGNGYTF
cdr3_nt: TGTGCCAGCAGCTTAGAGCGGGGGAATGGCTACACCTTC

clone_size: -
v_call: TRBV7-2
d_call: TRBD1
j_call: TRBJ2-7
cdr3_aa: CASSLGGTALAYEQYF
cdr3_nt: TGTGCCAGCAGCTTAGGAGGGACAGCGTTGGCCTACGAGCAGTACTTC

clone_size: few
v_call: TRBV6-5
d_call: -
j_call: TRBJ1-6
cdr3_aa: CASRRGNDSPLHF
cdr3_nt: TGTGCCAGCAGACGGGGGAATGATTCACCCCTCCACTTT